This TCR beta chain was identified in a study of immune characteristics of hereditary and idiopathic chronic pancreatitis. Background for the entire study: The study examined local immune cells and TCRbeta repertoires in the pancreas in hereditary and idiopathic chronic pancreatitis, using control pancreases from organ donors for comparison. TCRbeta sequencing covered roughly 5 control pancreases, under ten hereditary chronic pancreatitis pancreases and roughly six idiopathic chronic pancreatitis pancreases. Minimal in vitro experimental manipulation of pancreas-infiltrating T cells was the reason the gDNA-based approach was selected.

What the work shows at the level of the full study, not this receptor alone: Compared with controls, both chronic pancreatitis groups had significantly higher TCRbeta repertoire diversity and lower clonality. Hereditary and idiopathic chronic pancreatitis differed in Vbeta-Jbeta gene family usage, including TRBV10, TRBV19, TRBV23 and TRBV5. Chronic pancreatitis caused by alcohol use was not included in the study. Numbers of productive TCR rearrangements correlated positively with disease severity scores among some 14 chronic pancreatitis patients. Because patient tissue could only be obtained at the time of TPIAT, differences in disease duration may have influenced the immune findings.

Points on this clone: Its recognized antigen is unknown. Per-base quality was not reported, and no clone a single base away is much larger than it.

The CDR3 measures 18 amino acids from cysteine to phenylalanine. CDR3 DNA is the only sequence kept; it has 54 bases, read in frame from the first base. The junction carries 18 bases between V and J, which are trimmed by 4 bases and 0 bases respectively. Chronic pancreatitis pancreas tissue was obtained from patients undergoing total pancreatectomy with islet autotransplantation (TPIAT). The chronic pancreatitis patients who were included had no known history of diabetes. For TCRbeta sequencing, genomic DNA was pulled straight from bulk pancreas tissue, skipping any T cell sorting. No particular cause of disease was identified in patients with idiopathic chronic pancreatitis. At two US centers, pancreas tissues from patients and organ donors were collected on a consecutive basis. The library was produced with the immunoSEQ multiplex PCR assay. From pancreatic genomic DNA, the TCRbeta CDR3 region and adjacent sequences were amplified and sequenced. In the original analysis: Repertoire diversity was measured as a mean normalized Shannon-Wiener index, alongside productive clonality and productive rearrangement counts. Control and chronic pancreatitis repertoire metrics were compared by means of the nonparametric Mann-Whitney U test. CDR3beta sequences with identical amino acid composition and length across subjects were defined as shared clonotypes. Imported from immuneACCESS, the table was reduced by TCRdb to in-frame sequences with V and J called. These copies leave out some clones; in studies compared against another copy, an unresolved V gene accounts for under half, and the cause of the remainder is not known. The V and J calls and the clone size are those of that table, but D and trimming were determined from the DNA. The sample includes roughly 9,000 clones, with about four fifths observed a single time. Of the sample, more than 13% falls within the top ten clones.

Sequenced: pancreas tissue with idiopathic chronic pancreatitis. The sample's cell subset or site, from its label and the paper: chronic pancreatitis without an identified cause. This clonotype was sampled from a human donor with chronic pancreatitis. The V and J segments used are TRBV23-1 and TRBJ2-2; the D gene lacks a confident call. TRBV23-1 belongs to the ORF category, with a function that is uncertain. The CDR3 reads CASSPCLGWPANTGELFF. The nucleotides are TGCGCCAGCAGTCCGTGTTTGGGGTGGCCCGCGAACACCGGGGAGCTGTTTTTT.